The present entry profiles one TCR beta chain with its context. The sample originates from a study of blood T cell repertoires in COVID-19. Study-wide context: Donors in the United States, Italy and Spain gave samples during acute or convalescent COVID-19. In each case, the material was cDNA or gDNA derived from T cells, B-cell-depleted T cells, or PBMCs.

CDR1 is MNHEY and CDR2 is SVGAGI in the germline V gene. V lost 6 bases and J lost 6; bases outside the gene matches: 11. The CDR3 has 14 amino acids. In the authors' methods: Reference gene primers were amplified, and this amplification served to estimate nucleated cell counts. Produced via immunoSEQ multiplex PCR; TCRdb's table is partial and in-frame only. V, J and clone size reflect that table, while D and trimming were determined from the DNA. The sample lists more than 200,000 clones, about 88% occurring once. The material sequenced was peripheral blood. The rearrangement joins TRBV6-5 to TRBJ2-7; 7 nucleotides align to TRBD1. The receptor was isolated from a man aged 25-40 years with active or convalescent COVID-19. The CDR3 loop reads CASSPGTAVGEQYF. The CDR3 coding sequence is TGTGCCAGCAGCCCCGGGACAGCAGTAGGCGAGCAGTACTTC.